This passage covers 32 T cell receptor beta chains from one sample sequenced in a study of OX40 agonist ivuxolimab in advanced cancers. The table came from immunoSEQ multiplex PCR; TCRdb's copy has only in-frame clones and leaves some out. The sample has 60,000 or so clones; approximately 90% are singletons. Sample: CD4+ or CD8+ T cells sorted from blood, taken in a trial of the OX40 agonist ivuxolimab. The source is an adult with an advanced solid tumor such as melanoma, head and neck, liver or kidney cancer.

V and J are TRBV14 and TRBJ2-7; 11 bases fit TRBD2. CDR3 length: 15 residues. Germline V gene data show CDR1 as SGHDN and CDR2 as FVKESK. The V gene end was trimmed by 0 bases and the J gene end by 5 bases; junction bases not matched to a gene: 3. The CDR3 nucleotides are TGTGCCAGCAGCCAAGATCTAGCGGGAGGTAACGAGCAGTACTTC. Protein sequence: CASSQDLAGGNEQYF.

This clone appeared a single time. The chain recombines TRBV25-1 with TRBJ1-1, with D possibly matching TRBD1 (5 bases). Per germline, CDR1 MGHDK and CDR2 SYGVNS. Trimming took off 3 bases at V and 4 bases at J, with 12 bases between the two ends. This CDR3 comprises 14 residues. DNA for the CDR3: TGTGCCAGCAGTGACAGGGAGGTCGGCACTGAAGCTTTCTTT. As protein: CASSDREVGTEAFF.

This chain links TRBV9 with TRBJ1-2; 9 nucleotides agree with TRBD1. This CDR3 has 14 residues. Trimming cost V 4 bases and J 2 bases; bases outside gene matches: 3. Per the germline V gene, CDR1 is SGDLS and CDR2 is YYNGEE. CDR3 sequence (DNA): TGTGCCAGCAGCCCGGGACAGGGAAACTATGGCTACACCTTC. Translated, it gives CASSPGQGNYGYTF.

CDR3: CASSSAGTPFGYTF. CDR3 bases: TGTGCCAGCAGCTCCGCCGGGACACCCTTTGGCTACACCTTC. The chain recombines TRBV7-8 with TRBJ1-2, with D possibly being TRBD1 (6 bases). The V and J ends lost 4 bases and 7 bases respectively, with 16 bases between them. Germline loops: CDR1 SGHVS, CDR2 FQNEAQ. The CDR3 extends over 14 amino acids.

The rearrangement uses TRBV5-1 and TRBJ2-7; a weak D match, TRBD2 (5 bases). Germline values: CDR1 SGHRS, CDR2 YFSETQ. Trimming took off 4 bases at V and 3 bases at J, with 14 bases between the two ends. The CDR3 is 14 residues long. The CDR3 is CASSTLAPNYEQYF. DNA of the CDR3: TGCGCCAGCAGCACCCTAGCACCGAACTACGAGCAGTACTTC.

The J gene is TRBJ1-3, the V gene TRBV11-2; D is possibly TRBD1 (6 bases). The V gene lost 3 bases and the J gene lost 4 bases, with 13 bases spanning the gap. In germline, CDR1 is SGHAT, CDR2 FQNNGV. The CDR3 consists of 15 residues. This CDR3 reads CASSFPRTAGNTIYF. The DNA of the CDR3 is TGTGCCAGCAGCTTTCCCAGGACAGCGGGAAACACCATATATTTT.

The chain employs TRBV7-2 and TRBJ2-7, with a weak D call TRBD2 (5 bases). Trimming left V 4 bases short and J 5 bases short, with 15 bases between. The CDR3 totals 14 residues. The V gene's germline CDR1 is SGHTA and CDR2 FQGNSA. The CDR3 DNA is TGTGCCAGCAGCTCCCCCGGGGTCCGACACGAGCAGTACTTC. Translated, it gives CASSSPGVRHEQYF.

The rearrangement links TRBV5-1 to TRBJ2-5; 7 bases fit TRBD2. Germline CDR1 is SGHRS and CDR2 is YFSETQ. Losses at the gene ends were 2 bases for V and 4 bases for J; bases not matched to a gene: 8. This CDR3 spans 15 amino acids. The CDR3 region is CASSFFGTKPETQYF. The CDR3 bases are TGCGCCAGCAGCTTCTTCGGGACTAAACCAGAGACCCAGTACTTC.

The genes are TRBV6-6 and TRBJ2-2, with no clear D. V was clipped by 6 bases and J by 1 base, with 12 bases between them. The CDR3 is made up of 15 amino acids. CDR1 is MNHNY and CDR2 is SVGAGI in the germline V gene (reference sequence). The CDR3 spells CASRPVSGNTGELFF. CDR3 coding DNA: TGTGCCAGCAGACCAGTGTCAGGGAACACCGGGGAGCTGTTTTTT.

This chain uses TRBV7-2 with TRBJ2-1; a weak D match, TRBD2 (5 bases). Trimming pared 1 base from V and 9 bases from J, leaving 10 bases between. Germline-derived CDR1 and CDR2 are SGHTA and FQGNSA. The CDR3 is 13 residues long. The CDR3 loop reads CASSLDFSGEQFF. Written as DNA, the CDR3 is TGTGCCAGCAGCTTAGACTTCAGCGGTGAGCAGTTCTTC.

This chain joins TRBV4-1 and TRBJ1-2; D call uncertain. Germline-derived CDR1 and CDR2 are MGHRA and YSYEKL. This CDR3 has 11 amino acids. V was pared by 1 base and J by 8 bases, with 5 bases between. The CDR3 spells CASSQVDGYTF. Here the CDR3 DNA reads TGCGCCAGCAGCCAAGTGGACGGCTACACCTTC.

V gene TRBV4-1 combines with J gene TRBJ2-5, with D possibly matching TRBD2 (6 bases). The CDR3 loop spans 15 amino acids. The V end lost 1 base, the J end lost 3 bases, and 12 bases lay between the germline ends. Germline CDR1 reads MGHRA; CDR2 reads YSYEKL. Here the CDR3 reads CASSQGPGRKETQYF. CDR3 bases: TGCGCCAGCAGCCAAGGTCCGGGGAGGAAAGAGACCCAGTACTTC.

The rearrangement uses TRBV30 and TRBJ2-2; D is tentatively TRBD1 or TRBD2 (5 bases each). Germline CDR1 reads GTSNPN; CDR2 reads SVGIG (reference sequence). CDR3 length equals 14 residues. The V gene lost 0 bases and the J gene lost 5 bases, with 10 bases spanning the gap. The CDR3 nucleotides are TGTGCCTGGAGTGTACAATGGGGGACCGGGGAGCTGTTTTTT. It yields the protein CAWSVQWGTGELFF.

Only one count was recorded for this clone. This chain uses TRBV6-6 with TRBJ2-5; 9 bases line up with TRBD1. V was clipped by 6 bases and J by 4 bases; unmatched bases: 12. The V gene's germline CDR1 is MNHNY and CDR2 SVGAGI (reference sequence). This CDR3 region has 16 residues. The CDR3 region is CASRTGNPGQGETQYF. DNA of the CDR3: TGTGCCAGCAGAACGGGAAATCCGGGACAGGGAGAGACCCAGTACTTC.

V usage is TRBV5-1 and J usage is TRBJ2-5; 7 positions agree with TRBD1. The CDR3 extends over 17 amino acids. The germline V gene encodes CDR1 SGHRS and CDR2 YFSETQ. Losses at the gene ends were 4 bases for V and 0 bases for J; bases not matched to a gene: 12. The CDR3 DNA reads as TGCGCCAGCAGCATCCGGGACAGCGGCTCGTACCAAGAGACCCAGTACTTC. As protein: CASSIRDSGSYQETQYF.

The J gene is TRBJ2-4, the V gene TRBV15; TRBD2 matches 7 bases. The germline V gene has CDR1 LNHNV and CDR2 YYDKDF (reference sequence). CDR3 size: 19 residues. The ends lost 6 bases at V and 1 base at J; junction bases unmatched: 18. The CDR3 nucleotides are TGTGCCACCAGTCGCCTCCGGAAGGCGGGAGAGCTGGCCAAAAACATTCAGTACTTC. The encoded protein is CATSRLRKAGELAKNIQYF.

Remarks on this clone: Other nucleotide sequences in the sample specify the same CDR3. This sequence joins TRBV28 and TRBJ1-2, with TRBD1 matching 9 bases. V was clipped by 4 bases and J by 4 bases; unmatched bases: 7. CDR1 and CDR2 (germline): MDHEN, SYDVKM. The CDR3 contains 15 residues. CDR3 sequence: CASSSNTGGGYGYTF. The CDR3 region has the DNA TGTGCCAGCAGTTCCAACACAGGGGGCGGCTATGGCTACACCTTC.

This chain joins TRBV27 and TRBJ2-7; 10 bases agree with TRBD2. CDR3 size: 20 residues. With 3 bases clipped from V and 3 bases from J, the junction kept 20 bases outside the gene matches. The V gene's germline CDR1 is MNHEY and CDR2 SMNVEV (reference sequence). The CDR3: CASSFGASGGRPFPRYEQYF. Here the CDR3 DNA reads TGTGCCAGCAGTTTCGGGGCTAGCGGGGGTCGGCCCTTTCCCCGCTACGAGCAGTACTTC.

V is TRBV4-2 and J is TRBJ2-2; a possible D gene is TRBD2 (5 bases). CDR1 and CDR2 (germline): LGHNA, YNFKEQ. The CDR3 is 15 amino acids. V lost 0 bases to trimming and J lost 8 bases, with 13 bases between them. CDR3 amino acids: CASSQDIGGGGELFF. In DNA form, the CDR3 reads TGTGCCAGCAGCCAAGATATAGGAGGCGGTGGGGAGCTGTTTTTT.

This chain connects TRBV28 to TRBJ2-7; D is unresolved. This CDR3 spans 15 amino acids. V was trimmed by 5 bases and J by 4 bases, leaving 18 bases between them. CDR1 and CDR2 from the germline V gene are MDHEN and SYDVKM. CDR3: CASSQNRPLRYEQYF. CDR3 sequence (DNA): TGTGCCAGCAGTCAGAATCGACCTCTACGTTACGAGCAGTACTTC.

The V and J genes are TRBV5-4 and TRBJ2-3; 8 bases align to TRBD2. Germline-derived CDR1 and CDR2 are SGHNT and YYREEE (reference sequence). V lost 4 bases and J lost 0; bases outside the gene matches: 4. The CDR3 runs 15 residues. CDR3 nucleotides: TGTGCCAGCAGCCGACTAGCGTCTAGCACAGATACGCAGTATTTT. This encodes CASSRLASSTDTQYF.

This chain connects TRBV7-6 to TRBJ2-2; weak D call: TRBD2 (6 bases). V gave up 3 bases and J gave up 4 bases, with 9 bases separating them. This CDR3 contains 14 residues. CDR1 and CDR2 from the germline V gene are SGHVS and FNYEAQ. CDR3 region: CASSFLARTGELFF. CDR3 nucleotides: TGTGCCAGCAGCTTTCTAGCGCGCACCGGGGAGCTGTTTTTT.

This chain joins TRBV27 and TRBJ2-4; weak D call: TRBD1 (6 bases). This CDR3 has 15 amino acids. The V end was cut by 2 bases, the J end by 7 bases, with 15 bases between. CDR1 MNHEY and CDR2 SMNVEV come from the germline V gene (reference sequence). The CDR3 DNA is TGTGCCAGCAGTTTAGGGACACCCAACGGGAACATTCAGTACTTC. Its translation is CASSLGTPNGNIQYF.

The CDR3 coding sequence is TGTGCCAGCAGCTTGGGATCCAGCGGGAGGGCCGGTACCGGGGAGCTGTTTTTT. This encodes CASSLGSSGRAGTGELFF. V and J are TRBV5-6 and TRBJ2-2; TRBD2 matches at 10 bases. V was clipped by 0 bases and J by 5 bases; unmatched bases: 10. This CDR3 spans 18 amino acids. CDR1 and CDR2 from the germline V gene are SGHDT and YYEEEE.

The gene calls are TRBV19 and TRBJ2-5, with 7 bases aligning to TRBD2. The CDR3 length is 14 residues. Germline assignment: CDR1 LNHDA and CDR2 SQIVND (reference sequence). V shed 5 bases, J shed 2 bases, and the junction held 5 bases outside the gene matches. The CDR3 DNA is TGTGCCAGTAGTGGGGGAGGGAGGCAAGAGACCCAGTACTTC. Protein product: CASSGGGRQETQYF.

This sequence joins TRBV28 and TRBJ2-5, with 10 bases that match TRBD1. In germline, CDR1 is MDHEN, CDR2 SYDVKM. The CDR3 is 14 amino acids. V lost 8 bases to trimming and J lost 4 bases; unmatched junction nucleotides: 7. The CDR3 DNA is TGTGCCAGCGAAGACAGGGGGCGGGTAGAGACCCAGTACTTC. It is translated as CASEDRGRVETQYF.

The V gene is TRBV11-3, the J gene TRBJ2-1; 8 bases map to TRBD2. Germline V CDR1 and CDR2: SGHNT, YENEEA. The CDR3 is made up of 14 amino acids. V lost 3 bases and J lost 8; bases outside the gene matches: 6. CDR3 residues: CASSFRGGPYEQFF. CDR3 DNA sequence: TGTGCCAGCAGCTTCCGGGGGGGCCCCTATGAGCAGTTCTTC.

The V and J genes are TRBV11-2 and TRBJ1-3, with D uncertain. Germline CDR1 reads SGHAT; CDR2 reads FQNNGV. The V end lost 7 bases, the J end lost 1 base, and 26 bases lay between the germline ends. CDR3 length: 19 amino acids. CDR3 amino acids: CASTYLTPRQADSGNTIYF. CDR3 nucleotide sequence: TGTGCCAGCACCTACCTCACCCCGCGGCAGGCCGATTCTGGAAACACCATATATTTT.

The J gene is TRBJ2-1, the V gene TRBV5-4; perhaps TRBD1 as D (5 bases). Germline V CDR1 and CDR2: SGHNT, YYREEE (reference sequence). The V and J ends lost 4 bases and 0 bases respectively, with 8 bases between them. The CDR3 loop spans 14 amino acids. The CDR3 DNA is TGTGCCAGCAGCCCAAGGGGCTCCTACAATGAGCAGTTCTTC. Its translation: CASSPRGSYNEQFF.

This chain uses TRBV18 with TRBJ2-5, with TRBD1 identical over 12 bases. The CDR3 runs to 15 residues. Germline V gene lookup returns CDR1 KGHSH and CDR2 LQKENI. Trimming removed 3 bases from V and 5 bases from J; junction bases left unmatched: 4. The DNA of the CDR3 is TGTGCCAGCTCACCTCCGGGACAGGGGGCGGAGACCCAGTACTTC. Amino acid sequence: CASSPPGQGAETQYF.

J is TRBJ1-5 and V is TRBV4-2, with a possible D match to TRBD1 (6 bases). This CDR3 has 15 amino acids. Looked up from germline, CDR1 is LGHNA and CDR2 is YNFKEQ. Trimming left V 0 bases short and J 7 bases short, with 13 bases between. CDR3 residues: CASSQDPRGGQPQHF. In DNA form, the CDR3 reads TGTGCCAGCAGCCAAGATCCCAGGGGAGGACAGCCCCAGCATTTT.

V is TRBV28 and J is TRBJ1-2; TRBD1 is a possible D gene (6 bases). CDR3 length equals 15 residues. CDR1 is MDHEN, CDR2 SYDVKM, per germline. V lost 4 bases and J lost 0, with 12 bases in between. CDR3 coding DNA: TGTGCCAGCAGTTCCGGGACACCCGCTAACTATGGCTACACCTTC. It encodes CASSSGTPANYGYTF.